This paragraph reports one T cell receptor (beta chain). Its specificity is not known. One end of the junction is discordant with germline, which a read error may explain. In the PCR, 60 Vbeta and 13 Jbeta primers were used. Original data processing: Around 12 million of 80 million or so unique TCR beta chains were shared, per a later count. Libraries were prepared by immunoSEQ multiplex PCR; TCRdb keeps only in-frame clonotypes and omits some of them. V and J calls plus clone size are reproduced from that table; the DNA served to infer D and trimming. This repertoire shows 150,000 to 200,000 clones, around 86% found once; its top ten account for more than 1.5%. The data were taken from a study of cytomegalovirus exposure and HLA in healthy donors. Study-wide points: Information on immune exposure was restricted to one variable (CMV serostatus).

Sequencing was carried out using PBMCs. The sequence was obtained from a young woman in good health and CMV-seronegative.

CDR3 bases: TGTGCCAGCAGCCTAGCGGGATCGGTGGACTTGGGGCAGTTCTTC. Protein product: CASSLAGSVDLGQFF. The J gene is TRBJ2-1, the V gene TRBV7-2; 9 nucleotides line up with TRBD2. Germline V gene sequence: CDR1 SGHTA, CDR2 FQGNSA. The CDR3 extends over 15 amino acids.